This TCR beta chain is drawn from a study of OX40 agonist ivuxolimab in advanced cancers. On the study more broadly: Administration of intravenous ivuxolimab to patients occurred every 2 weeks at 0.01 to 10 mg/kg.

Study observations and caveats: Among some nonresponders, normalized T-cell clonal expansion was also low. Blood T cells, both CD4+ and CD8+, expanded clonally by week 6 at 0.1 to 3.0 mg/kg.

Details on this clone: Its antigen is as yet unknown. One end of the junction is discordant with germline, which a read error may explain.

Profiling relied on immunoSEQ multiplex PCR, and the TCRdb table lists in-frame clones only, not all of them. In the table there are about 64,000 clones, around 93% of which are singletons. Blood got drawn at baseline, again on cycle 4 day 1, and then on cycle 7 day 1. Germline CDR1 MNHEY, CDR2 SVGAGI. This CDR3 comprises 12 residues. J is TRBJ1-3 and V is TRBV6-5, with unresolved D. The material sequenced was CD4+ or CD8+ T cells sorted from blood, taken in a trial of the OX40 agonist ivuxolimab. This clonotype was obtained from an adult with an advanced solid tumor such as melanoma, head and neck, liver or kidney cancer. The CDR3 is CASSNSGNTIYF. Here the CDR3 DNA reads TGTGCCAGCAGTAACTCTGGAAACACCATATATTTT.